This T cell receptor (beta chain) was recorded in a study of cytomegalovirus exposure and HLA in healthy donors. With 60 Vbeta and 13 Jbeta primers, the PCR was carried out. Measured with immunoSEQ multiplex PCR; TCRdb has only the in-frame clones, and not every one. The sample holds some 190,000 clones, 82% seen once. The CDR3 runs 16 residues. The germline CDR1 and CDR2 sequences are SGHRS and YFSETQ. V shed 0 bases, J shed 0 bases, and the junction held 4 bases outside the gene matches. This clone was seen just once. Its antigen is undetermined. This sample includes further DNA sequences coding for the same CDR3. Overall study findings and caveats: In a later analysis, several top co-occurrence clusters appeared linked to parvovirus B19, influenza, CMV and Epstein-Barr virus.

The sequenced sample was PBMCs. The sequence was obtained from a man between 40 and 49 years old in good health and CMV-seronegative. This chain connects TRBV5-1 to TRBJ2-3; 7 bases are shared with TRBD2. The CDR3 here is CASSLGGSGSTDTQYF. The CDR3 DNA sequence: TGCGCCAGCAGCTTGGGGGGTAGCGGGAGCACAGATACGCAGTATTTT.